This T cell receptor (beta chain) was captured in a study of T cell responses to AZD1222 COVID-19 vaccine. Overall study results and limits: At 160-218 and 743-854, vaccine-associated CD4 TCRs were dominant, and they spanned spike. Without day 14 samples, only post-peak T cell repertoires were studied. A mostly white British donor set with more females was recruited, and clonal diversity was possibly underestimated. Compared with day 0, the breadth and depth of the Spike-specific TCR repertoire rose significantly after two doses of AZD1222.

The protocol was immunoSEQ multiplex PCR, while the TCRdb copy is restricted to in-frame clones and leaves out a portion. The data hold 210,000 or so clones, with under 95% observed a single time. On this clone itself: The antigen remains unidentified.

The clonotype comes from an adult in good health. The specimen was peripheral blood, collected on day 0 of MenACWY control vaccination.

CDR3 in DNA: TGTGCCAGCAGTCCCGGACAGCGATGGGCTTTCTTT. Its protein product is CASSPGQRWAFF. The rearrangement joins TRBV12-3 or TRBV12-4 to TRBJ1-1, with D perhaps matching TRBD1 (6 bases). The CDR3 contains 12 residues. V lost 5 bases to trimming and J lost 11 bases, with 15 bases between them.